The entry that follows covers one T cell receptor (beta chain) sequence. The CDR3 is 15 residues long. This record belongs to a study of diagnostic markers for celiac disease. TCRdb reprocessed the reads and reports one entry per CDR3 protein, with no DNA. This specimen shows around 8,000 distinct CDR3 sequences; the ten leading clones hold around 6%. The specimen sequenced was either unsorted cells or a sorted T cell fraction (not recorded which). The source of this sequence is a human donor. This table probably holds off-target reads from a library built for another chain. The rearrangement joins TRBV12-3 or TRBV12-4 to TRBJ2-7. CDR3 sequence: CASSLPSGKSYEQYF.